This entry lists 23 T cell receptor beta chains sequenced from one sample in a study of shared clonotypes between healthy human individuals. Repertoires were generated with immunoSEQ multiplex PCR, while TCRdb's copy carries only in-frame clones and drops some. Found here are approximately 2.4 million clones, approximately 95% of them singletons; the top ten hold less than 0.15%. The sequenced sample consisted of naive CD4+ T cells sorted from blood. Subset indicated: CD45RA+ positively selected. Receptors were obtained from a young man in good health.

The CDR3 sequence is CASSKLRVNGNEQFF. The CDR3 DNA is TGTGCCAGTAGTAAGCTCAGGGTCAATGGCAATGAGCAGTTCTTC. V usage is TRBV19 and J usage is TRBJ2-1; D is perhaps TRBD1 (5 bases). Trimming removed 4 bases from V and 6 bases from J, with 16 bases in between. The CDR3 runs to 15 residues. Germline V gives CDR1 LNHDA, CDR2 SQIVND (reference sequence).

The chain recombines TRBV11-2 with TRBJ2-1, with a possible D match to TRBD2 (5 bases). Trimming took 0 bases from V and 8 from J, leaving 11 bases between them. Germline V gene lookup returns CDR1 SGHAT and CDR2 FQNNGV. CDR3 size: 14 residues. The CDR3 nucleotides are TGTGCCAGCAGCTTAGAGGGTCTAGCTTATGAGCAGTTCTTC. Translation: CASSLEGLAYEQFF.

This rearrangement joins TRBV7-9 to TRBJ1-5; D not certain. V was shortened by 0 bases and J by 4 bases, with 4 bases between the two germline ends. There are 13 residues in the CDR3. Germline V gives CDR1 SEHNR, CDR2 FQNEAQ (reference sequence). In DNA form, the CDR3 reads TGTGCCAGCAGCTTAGCCCCTAATCAGCCCCAGCATTTT. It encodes CASSLAPNQPQHF.

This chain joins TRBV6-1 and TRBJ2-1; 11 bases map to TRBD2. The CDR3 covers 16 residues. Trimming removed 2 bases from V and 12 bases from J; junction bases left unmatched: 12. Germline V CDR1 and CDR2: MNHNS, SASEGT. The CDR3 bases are TGTGCCAGCAGTGAATCACTAGCGGGGGCCGGGCGTGGGCAGTTCTTC. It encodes CASSESLAGAGRGQFF.

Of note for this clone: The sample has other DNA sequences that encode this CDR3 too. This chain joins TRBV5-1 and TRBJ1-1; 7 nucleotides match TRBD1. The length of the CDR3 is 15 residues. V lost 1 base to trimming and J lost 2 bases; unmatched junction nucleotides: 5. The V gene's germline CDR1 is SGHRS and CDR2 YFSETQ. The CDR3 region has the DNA TGCGCCAGCAGCTTGACAGGGGTGGGAAACACTGAAGCTTTCTTT. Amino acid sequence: CASSLTGVGNTEAFF.

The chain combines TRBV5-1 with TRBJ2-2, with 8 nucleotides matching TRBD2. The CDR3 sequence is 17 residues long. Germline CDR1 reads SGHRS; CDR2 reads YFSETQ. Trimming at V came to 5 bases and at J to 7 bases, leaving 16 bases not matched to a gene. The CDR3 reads CASSSLGLVGYGGELFF. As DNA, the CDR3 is TGCGCCAGCAGTAGCTTGGGACTAGTTGGTTATGGCGGGGAGCTGTTTTTT.

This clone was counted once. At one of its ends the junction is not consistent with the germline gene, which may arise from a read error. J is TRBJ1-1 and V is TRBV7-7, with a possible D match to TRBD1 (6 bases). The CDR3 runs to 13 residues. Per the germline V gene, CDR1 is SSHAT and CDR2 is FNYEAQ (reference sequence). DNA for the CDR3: TGTGCTAGCAGCAAGGACAGAAACACTGAAGCTTTCTTT. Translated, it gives CASSKDRNTEAFF.

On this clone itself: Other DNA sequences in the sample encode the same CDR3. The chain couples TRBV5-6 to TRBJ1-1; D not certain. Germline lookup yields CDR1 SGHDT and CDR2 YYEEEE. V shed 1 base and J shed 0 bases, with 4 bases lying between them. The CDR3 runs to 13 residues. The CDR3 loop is CASSLNLNTEAFF. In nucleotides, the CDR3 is TGTGCCAGCAGCTTGAACCTGAACACTGAAGCTTTCTTT.

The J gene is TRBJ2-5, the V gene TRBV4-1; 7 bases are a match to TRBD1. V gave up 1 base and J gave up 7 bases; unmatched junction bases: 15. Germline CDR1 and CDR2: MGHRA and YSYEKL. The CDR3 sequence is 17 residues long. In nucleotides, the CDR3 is TGCGCCAGCAGCCAAGTGGGACAGAGCCTGCCACGGGGGACCCAGTACTTC. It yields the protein CASSQVGQSLPRGTQYF.

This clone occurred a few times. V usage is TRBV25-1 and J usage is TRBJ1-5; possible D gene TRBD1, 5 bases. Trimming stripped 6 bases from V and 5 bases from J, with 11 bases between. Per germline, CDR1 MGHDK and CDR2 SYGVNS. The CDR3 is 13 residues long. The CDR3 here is CASRGQGDQPQHF. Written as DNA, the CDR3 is TGTGCCAGCAGGGGGCAGGGAGATCAGCCCCAGCATTTT.

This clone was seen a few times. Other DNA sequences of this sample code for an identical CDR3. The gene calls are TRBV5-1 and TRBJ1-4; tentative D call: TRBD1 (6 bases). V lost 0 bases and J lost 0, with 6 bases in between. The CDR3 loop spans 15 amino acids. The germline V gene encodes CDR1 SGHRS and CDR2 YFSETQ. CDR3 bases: TGCGCCAGCAGCTTGGGACAGGCAACTAATGAAAAACTGTTTTTT. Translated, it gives CASSLGQATNEKLFF.

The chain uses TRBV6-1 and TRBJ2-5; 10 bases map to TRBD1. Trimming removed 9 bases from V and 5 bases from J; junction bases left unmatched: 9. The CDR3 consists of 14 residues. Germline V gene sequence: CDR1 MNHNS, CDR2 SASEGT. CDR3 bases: TGTGCCAGGGATGCCGGGACAGGGGAGGAGACCCAGTACTTC. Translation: CARDAGTGEETQYF.

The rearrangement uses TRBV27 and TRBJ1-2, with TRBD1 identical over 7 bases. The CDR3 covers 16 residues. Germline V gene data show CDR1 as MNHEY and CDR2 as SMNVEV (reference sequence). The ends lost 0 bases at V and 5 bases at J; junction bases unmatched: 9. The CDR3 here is CASSLSGWTGGYGYTF. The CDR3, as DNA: TGTGCCAGCAGTTTATCAGGGTGGACAGGCGGGTATGGCTACACCTTC.

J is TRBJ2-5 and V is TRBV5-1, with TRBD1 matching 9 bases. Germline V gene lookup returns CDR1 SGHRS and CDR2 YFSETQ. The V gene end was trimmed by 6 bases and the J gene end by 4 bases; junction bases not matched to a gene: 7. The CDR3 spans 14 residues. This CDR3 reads CASKQTGGVETQYF. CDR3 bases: TGCGCCAGCAAGCAAACAGGGGGCGTAGAGACCCAGTACTTC.

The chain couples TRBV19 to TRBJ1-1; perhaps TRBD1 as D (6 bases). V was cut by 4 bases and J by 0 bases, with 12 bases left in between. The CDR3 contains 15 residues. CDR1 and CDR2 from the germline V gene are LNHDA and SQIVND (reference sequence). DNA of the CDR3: TGTGCCAGTAGTAACCAAGGGACACTGAACACTGAAGCTTTCTTT. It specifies CASSNQGTLNTEAFF.

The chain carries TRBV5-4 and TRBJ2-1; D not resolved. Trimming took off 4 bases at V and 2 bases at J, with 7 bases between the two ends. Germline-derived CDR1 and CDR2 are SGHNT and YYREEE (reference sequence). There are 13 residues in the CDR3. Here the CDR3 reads CASSLDPYNEQFF. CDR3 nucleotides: TGTGCCAGCAGCCTTGATCCCTACAATGAGCAGTTCTTC. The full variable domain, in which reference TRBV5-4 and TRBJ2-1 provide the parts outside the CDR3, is ETGVTQSPTHLIKTRGQQVTLRCSSQSGHNTVSWYQQALGQGPQFIFQYYREEENGRGNFPPRFSGLQFPNYSSELNVNALELDDSALYLCASSLDPYNEQFFGPGTRLTVL.

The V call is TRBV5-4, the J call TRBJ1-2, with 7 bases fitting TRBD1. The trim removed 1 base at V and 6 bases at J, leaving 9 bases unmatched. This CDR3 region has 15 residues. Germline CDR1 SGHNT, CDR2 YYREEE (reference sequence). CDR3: CASSLFRQGSDGYTF. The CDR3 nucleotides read TGTGCCAGCAGCTTGTTCCGACAGGGTTCGGATGGCTACACCTTC.

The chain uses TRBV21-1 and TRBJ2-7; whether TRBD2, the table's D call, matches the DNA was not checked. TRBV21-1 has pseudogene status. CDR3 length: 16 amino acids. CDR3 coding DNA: TGTGCCAGCAGCGCCCACGGACGGGACTCCCTGCACGAGCAGTACTTC. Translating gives CASSAHGRDSLHEQYF.

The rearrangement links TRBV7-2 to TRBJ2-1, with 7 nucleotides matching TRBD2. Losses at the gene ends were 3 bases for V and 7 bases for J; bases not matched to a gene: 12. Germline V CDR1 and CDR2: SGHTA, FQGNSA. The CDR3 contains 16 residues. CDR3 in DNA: TGTGCCAGCAGCTTGCGGAGGAGAGCGGGACCTAATGAGCAGTTCTTC. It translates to CASSLRRRAGPNEQFF.

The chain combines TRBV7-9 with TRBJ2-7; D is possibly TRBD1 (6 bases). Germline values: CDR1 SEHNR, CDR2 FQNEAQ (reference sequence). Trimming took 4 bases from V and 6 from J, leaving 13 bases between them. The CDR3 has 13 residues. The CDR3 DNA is TGTGCCAGCAGCTCTACAGGGTTTGGCGAGCAGTACTTC. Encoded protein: CASSSTGFGEQYF.

CDR3 in DNA: TGTGCCTGGTTGGACAGAGCTTTCTATTTGGGCTCCTACAATGAGCAGTTCTTC. Amino acid sequence: CAWLDRAFYLGSYNEQFF. The chain links TRBV30 to TRBJ2-1; D may be TRBD1 (6 bases). Per germline, CDR1 GTSNPN and CDR2 SVGIG (reference sequence). Deletions cut 5 bases from V and 0 bases from J, with 23 bases between. CDR3 size: 18 residues.

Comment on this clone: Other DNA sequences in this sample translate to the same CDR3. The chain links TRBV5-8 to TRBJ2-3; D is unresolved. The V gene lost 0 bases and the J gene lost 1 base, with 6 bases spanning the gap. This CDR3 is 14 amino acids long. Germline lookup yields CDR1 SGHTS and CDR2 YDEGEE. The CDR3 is CASSLAGGTDTQYF. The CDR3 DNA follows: TGTGCCAGCAGCTTGGCCGGTGGCACAGATACGCAGTATTTT.

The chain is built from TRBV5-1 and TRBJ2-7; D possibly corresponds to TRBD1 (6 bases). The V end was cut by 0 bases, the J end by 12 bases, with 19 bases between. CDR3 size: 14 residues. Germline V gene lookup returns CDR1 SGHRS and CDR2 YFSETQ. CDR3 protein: CASSLVPGTLAGYF. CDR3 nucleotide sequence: TGCGCCAGCAGCTTGGTCCCCGGGACACTCGCGGGGTACTTC.